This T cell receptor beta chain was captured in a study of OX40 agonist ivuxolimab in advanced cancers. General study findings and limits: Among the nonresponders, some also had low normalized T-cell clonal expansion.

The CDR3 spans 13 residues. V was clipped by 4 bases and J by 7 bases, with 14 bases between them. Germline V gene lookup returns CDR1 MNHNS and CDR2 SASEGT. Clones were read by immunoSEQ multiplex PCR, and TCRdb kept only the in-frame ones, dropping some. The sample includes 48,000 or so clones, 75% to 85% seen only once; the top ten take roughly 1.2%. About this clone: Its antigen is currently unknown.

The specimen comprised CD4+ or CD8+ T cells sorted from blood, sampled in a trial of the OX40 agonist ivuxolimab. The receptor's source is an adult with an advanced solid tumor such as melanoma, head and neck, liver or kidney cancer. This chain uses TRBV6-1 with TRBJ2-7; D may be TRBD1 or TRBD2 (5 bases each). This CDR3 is CASSAGPVGEQYF. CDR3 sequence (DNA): TGTGCCAGCAGTGCGGGACCCGTGGGGGAGCAGTACTTC.